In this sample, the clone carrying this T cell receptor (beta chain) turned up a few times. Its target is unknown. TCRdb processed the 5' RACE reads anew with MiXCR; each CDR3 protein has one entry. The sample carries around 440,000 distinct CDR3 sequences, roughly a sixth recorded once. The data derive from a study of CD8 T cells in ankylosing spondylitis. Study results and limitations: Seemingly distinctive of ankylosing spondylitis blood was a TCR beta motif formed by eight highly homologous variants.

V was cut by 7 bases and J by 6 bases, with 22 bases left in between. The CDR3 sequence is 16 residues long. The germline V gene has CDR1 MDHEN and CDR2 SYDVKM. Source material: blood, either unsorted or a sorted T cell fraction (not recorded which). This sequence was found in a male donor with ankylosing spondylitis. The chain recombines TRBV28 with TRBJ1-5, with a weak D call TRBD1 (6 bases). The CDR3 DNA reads TGTGCCAGCACCACCGGGAGCAGGGGAAGGGCTCAGCCCCAGCATTTT. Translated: CASTTGSRGRAQPQHF.